The present T cell receptor beta chain was sequenced within a study of cytomegalovirus exposure and HLA in healthy donors (dated by TCRdb to about 2017). In terms of the full investigation: An earlier analysis of roughly 570 of the donors reported under 300 Gb of sequence data and around 100 million unique TCR beta sequences obtained from approximately 180 million T cells. About 310 gigabases of sequencing data and 70 million to 100 million unique TCR sequences were included in an early release covering 500 to 750 HLA-typed donors. Among the roughly 400 genotyped donors, more than 70% belonged to the genetic ancestry cluster associated with self-reported Caucasian donors. The study was designed to test whether signatures of past pathogen exposure could be identified by cataloging public T cell receptors. The study used immunosequencing to profile the T cell repertoires of 666 subjects and linked those repertoires to cytomegalovirus serostatus. In addition to the first cohort of several hundred subjects, a separate validation cohort of 120 different subjects was used. High-throughput TCR immunosequencing, statistical association of individual TCRs with disease status, and machine learning were combined to predict cytomegalovirus infection status. To study patterns of TCR occurrence, a later analysis re-analyzed previously published TCR beta repertoires from 700 or so donors and added high-resolution HLA genotyping. Rather than drawing on any new phenotypic data, the later analysis identified candidate immune exposures from TCR beta sequences and the way those sequences occurred across donors. In an earlier analysis of over 550 of the donors, high-throughput TCR beta sequencing was used to judge whether each TCR beta V gene segment behaved as functional or pseudogenic. Alongside the repertoire data, information on donor age, sex, ethnicity and CMV serostatus was compiled. A later genetic analysis took genome-wide SNP genotypes for about three fifths of the 666 donors and used that subset as a discovery cohort. All discovery cohort repertoires had been generated on a single sequencing platform. HLA typing covered class I and class II loci at four-digit resolution. The number of typed donors differed by locus: about 620-640 for A, B, C, DRB1 and DQB1; 522 for DQA1; approximately 610 for DPA1; and around 450 for DPB1. About 5 DR-DQ haplotypes were handled as single units for association and clustering, since linkage in the cohort was strong. Among a few hundred genotyped donors of the cohort, an average of approximately 250,000 unique TCR beta nucleotide sequences were sequenced per donor, 15% to 20% of them non-productive.

The cohort consisted of 666 healthy bone marrow donors. At the time of sampling, all cohort members were nominally healthy, though unrecorded immune exposures were likely present. The donor tested CMV seropositive, placing the donor among the 289 seropositive members of the cohort. Every donor gave a peripheral blood sample, and the peripheral blood mononuclear cells from that sample were used for TCR beta sequencing. Genomic DNA was extracted from the blood cell samples with the Qiagen DNeasy Blood Extraction Kit. Here is what the overall study found, with its caveats: In vitro tests confirmed that a few of the cytomegalovirus-associated TCR beta chains recognize cytomegalovirus antigens. A later analysis found that HLA-associated TCR beta chains were more clonally expanded and had lower generation probabilities than equally common non-associated chains. The sequencing pipeline was judged likely to have produced a cluster of highly shared sequence variants as a technical artifact. The classifier was reported to diagnose cytomegalovirus status with high specificity and sensitivity in both the original cohort and the validation cohort. According to a later analysis, most CMV-associated TCR beta chains appeared to be HLA-restricted, and the HLA associations seemed to be driven largely by CMV exposure. In a later genetic analysis, fewer N-insertions in productive TCRs were reported among donors in an Asian-associated ancestry cluster than the approximately 710-donor mean. Because some donors lacked HLA typing at each locus, the association tests relied only on the typed subset. In a later analysis, several top co-occurrence clusters were reported to appear linked to parvovirus B19, influenza, CMV and Epstein-Barr virus. The only immune exposure information available for the cohort was CMV serostatus. Because counts were too low, some 17 rarely observed V segments, including chromosome 9 orphons, were excluded from the earlier analysis of fewer than 650 of the donors. V-gene and J-gene trimming of TCR beta chains was associated with a missense DCLRE1C variant in a later genetic analysis, and the association was replicated in an independent cohort. The study listed 150 to 200 TCR beta chains as associated with cytomegalovirus. According to the authors, the approach could potentially be generalized to other disease states and immunological phenotypes. Most TCR sequences were observed very rarely across donors, whereas some public TCRs were present in many individuals. When HLA alleles, especially DR and DQ, strongly co-occurred, attributing TCR associations to individual alleles was difficult. In this cohort, only TCR beta chains were sequenced, and detectable features were limited by the absence of alpha or paired-chain data. Linkage disequilibrium might explain the correlated functional status among segregating V segments, but an unknown experimental factor could not be ruled out. Sequencing depth was assumed to be roughly uniform across donors in the presence/absence analyses, though that assumption may not hold. In an earlier analysis of roughly 500 of the donors, most TCR beta V segments appeared in productive rearrangements about 87% or about 30% of the time, broadly matching IMGT annotations. At a false discovery rate of 0.05, a later analysis linked under 20,000 TCR beta sequences to specific HLA alleles. A later analysis found that TCR association rates varied across HLA loci, with DRB1 alleles showing the most associated TCRs and HLA-C alleles the fewest. A further reported finding was that TCR beta sequences accurately predicted the HLA-A and HLA-B alleles for most subjects in the first cohort. The 87-base-pair reads could not distinguish some IMGT-functional V segments, including TRBV6-2 and TRBV6-3, so those segments were excluded.

The method was the immunoSEQ multiplex PCR assay. The multiplex PCR relied on a mix of 60 forward primers for TCR Vbeta segments and 13 reverse primers for TCR Jbeta segments. The CDR3 region of rearranged TCR beta genes was amplified from genomic DNA by a multiplex PCR assay. On the Illumina HiSeq System, the amplified TCR beta libraries were sequenced as 87-base-pair reads. On the authors' methods: Across the 670 or so repertoires, a later analysis counted tens of millions of unique TCR beta chains, roughly 11 million of which were shared by at least two donors. Raw reads were error-corrected and collapsed into unique sequences by a nearest-neighbor algorithm in which closely related sequences were merged to remove PCR and sequencing errors. Alignment of CDR3 sequences to IMGT reference sequences was used to assign V, D and J gene segments. Each retained sequence needed at least a six-nucleotide match to both a V gene segment and a J gene segment. Rearrangements were called productive when the CDR3 lacked stop codons and stayed in frame with V and J; all others were non-productive. Following IMGT convention, CDR3 was defined as the stretch from the second conserved V-encoded cysteine to the conserved J-encoded phenylalanine. Sequences without an unambiguous match to a single V gene segment were excluded from the earlier analysis of about 600 of the donors. An earlier analysis of approximately 590 of the donors called V segments functional above 56.7% productive rearrangements and segregating when the between-donor standard deviation exceeded 5%. A statistical classification framework was built to diagnose cytomegalovirus status from the catalog of TCR beta chain sequences. In a later analysis, V and J genes were assigned by comparing TCR nucleotide sequences against IMGT/GENE-DB human TR gene sequences. The TCRdist pipeline was used in a later analysis to assign CDR3 sequences and most-parsimonious VDJ recombination scenarios. In a later analysis, each TCR beta chain was defined by its CDR3 amino acid sequence together with its V-gene family, and reads lacking a unique V-gene family were excluded. As a way to deal with suspected cross-contamination and a sequencing artifact, a later analysis dropped more than 500 nucleotide sequences that were highly shared and had low generation probability. In a later analysis, a clonal expansion index was calculated for each public chain from normalized within-repertoire ranks of inferred template counts. In a later analysis, generation probabilities were computed using a VDJ recombination model fitted to out-of-frame rearrangements, and the results were checked against IGoR. A later analysis scored TCR-TCR, TCR-HLA and TCR-CMV co-occurrence with hypergeometric tests, applying a repertoire-size bias correction to TCR pairs. To estimate false discovery rates, a later analysis permuted the HLA or CMV assignments 20 times. In a later analysis, co-occurring TCRs were grouped using DBSCAN, and TCRdist sequence similarity was added for clustering within HLA-allele-positive subsets. Repertoires with fewer than 30,000 or more than 120,000 public chains were left out of co-occurrence clustering, as were about 5 repertoires with anomalous nucleotide sharing. Sourced from immuneACCESS, this table was stored by TCRdb with only in-frame sequences that have V and J called. A share of the clones is absent; for the studies checked, an unresolved V gene accounts for under half, and the remainder has no known explanation. The V and J calls and clone size are taken from that table; D and trimming were inferred from the DNA. The sample's own table lists some 75,000 clones. The ten largest make up 6.5% to 9.5% of the sample.

Deletion took 4 bases off V and 9 bases off J, with a span of 13 bases between the germline ends. The CDR3 goes from the cysteine to the phenylalanine over 12 residues. The entry retains the CDR3 DNA only, 36 bases that are in frame from base 1. CDR1 and CDR2, looked up from the germline V gene, are SGDLS and YYNGEE. As regards this clone: Its cognate antigen has yet to be identified.

The sample consisted of PBMCs. Recombination joined TRBV9 with TRBJ1-2, with TRBD1 as a weak D call on 6 bases. This sequence originates from a female donor in good health and CMV-seropositive. The CDR3 region reads CASSFHRASYTF. The DNA reads TGTGCCAGCAGCTTCCACAGGGCGAGCTACACCTTC.